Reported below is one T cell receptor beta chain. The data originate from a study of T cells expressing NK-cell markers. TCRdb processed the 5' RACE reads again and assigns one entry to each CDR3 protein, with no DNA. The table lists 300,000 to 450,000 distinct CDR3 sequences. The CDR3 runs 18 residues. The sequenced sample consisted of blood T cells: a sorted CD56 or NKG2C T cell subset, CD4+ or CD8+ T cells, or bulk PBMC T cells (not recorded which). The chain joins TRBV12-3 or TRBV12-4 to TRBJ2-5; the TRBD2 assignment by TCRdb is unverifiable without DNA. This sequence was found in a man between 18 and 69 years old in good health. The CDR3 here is CASSLGLAGGRGQETQYF.